This T cell receptor beta chain was captured in a study of control samples from healthy donors and cancer patients. V was pared by 6 bases and J by 4 bases, with 12 bases between. The CDR3 has 13 residues. The data were produced by immunoSEQ multiplex PCR, yet TCRdb's version contains in-frame clones alone and is incomplete. The profile shows approximately 170,000 clones, 85% to 95% of them singletons. The chain combines TRBV12-3 or TRBV12-4 with TRBJ1-2; D not certain. What was sequenced was blood. The TCR sequence derives from a man aged 25-45 years in good health. The CDR3, as DNA: TGTGCCAGCAGAGCCCAACGGGCCTATGGCTACACCTTC. Amino acids: CASRAQRAYGYTF.